The present T cell receptor (beta chain) was sequenced within a study of CD8 T cells in ankylosing spondylitis. Broader study findings: The clones that were linked to disease were reported to be significantly enriched in matched synovial fluid samples from ankylosing spondylitis patients. Roughly 8 highly homologous variants made up a TCR beta motif that seemed to typify ankylosing spondylitis blood.

This clonotype was observed many times. Its antigen is as yet unknown. A quantitative 5'-RACE method, one with molecular barcodes, was used to make TCR beta libraries. One entry per CDR3 protein, called by TCRdb with MiXCR from the 5' RACE reads. Among fewer than 80,000 distinct CDR3 sequences listed, 5.3% were seen once. The CDR3 totals 14 residues. Between the trimmed V and J ends, which lost 0 bases and 1 base, there was a span of 9 bases. CDR1 is DFQATT, CDR2 SNEGSKA, per germline (reference sequence). The receptor comes from a male donor with ankylosing spondylitis or in good health (not recorded which). The rearrangement uses TRBV20-1 and TRBJ1-1; D might be TRBD1 (6 bases). Sequenced material: blood, either unsorted or a sorted T cell fraction (not recorded which). CDR3 DNA: TGCAGTGCTAGAGATGGGACATCGAACACTGAAGCTTTCTTT. It translates to CSARDGTSNTEAFF.